The clone carrying this T cell receptor beta chain was detected many times. Its antigen is undetermined. Diagnostic assessment was based on clinical symptoms, serum thyroxine and TRAb, thyroid ultrasound and orbital computed tomography. This specimen comes from a study of T cells in Graves' hyperthyroidism and ophthalmopathy. Points from the study as a whole: Peripheral blood also featured most of the thyroid clonotypes expanded above 0.001.

Amplification yielded TCR beta CDR3 regions, with RNA transcripts as the source. The HTBI primer set served for first-round RT-PCR of the TCR CDR3. TCRdb re-called the multiplex PCR reads with MiXCR, one entry per CDR3 protein. This sample has 490,000 or so distinct CDR3 sequences, with roughly 15% found just once. The CDR3 runs to 14 residues. The junction had 3 bases not matched to a gene; V was cut back by 1 base and J by 2 bases. Germline V gene sequence: CDR1 SGHTS, CDR2 YDEGEE. Sequencing used blood. This sequence joins TRBV5-8 and TRBJ2-7; TRBD2 matches 7 bases. The TCR was taken from a woman aged 25 to 39 with Graves' ophthalmopathy. CDR3 coding DNA: TGTGCCAGCAGCTTGTGGGGGGGTACCTACGAGCAGTACTTC. Translation: CASSLWGGTYEQYF.